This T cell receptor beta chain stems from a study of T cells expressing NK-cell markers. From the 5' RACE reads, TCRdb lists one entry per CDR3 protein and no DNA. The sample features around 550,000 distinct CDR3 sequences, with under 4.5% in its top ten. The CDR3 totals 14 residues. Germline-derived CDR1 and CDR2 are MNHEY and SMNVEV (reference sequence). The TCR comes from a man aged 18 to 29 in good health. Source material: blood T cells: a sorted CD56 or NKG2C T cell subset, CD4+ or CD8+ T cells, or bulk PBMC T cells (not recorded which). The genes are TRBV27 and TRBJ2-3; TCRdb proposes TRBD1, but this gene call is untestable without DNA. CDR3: CASSPWTVRDTQYF.